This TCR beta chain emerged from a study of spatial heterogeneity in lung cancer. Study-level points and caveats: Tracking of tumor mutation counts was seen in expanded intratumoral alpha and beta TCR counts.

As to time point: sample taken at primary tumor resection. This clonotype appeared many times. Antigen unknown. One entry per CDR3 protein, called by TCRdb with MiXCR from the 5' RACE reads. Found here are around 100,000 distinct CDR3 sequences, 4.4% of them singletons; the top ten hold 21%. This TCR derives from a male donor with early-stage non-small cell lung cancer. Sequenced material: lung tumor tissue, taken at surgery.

The CDR3 is CASRVGTIVETQYF. The CDR3 DNA reads TGTGCCAGCCGGGTAGGGACTATCGTGGAGACCCAGTACTTC. The V gene is TRBV2, the J gene TRBJ2-5; the match to TRBD2 covers 7 bases. This CDR3 region has 14 residues. After removal of 8 bases from V and 5 bases from J, the junction contained 11 bases not matched to a gene. Germline V gene sequence: CDR1 SNHLY, CDR2 FYNNEI.